The 25 T cell receptor beta chains below were found in one sample sequenced in a study of T cells in Graves' hyperthyroidism and ophthalmopathy. Researchers amplified the TCR beta CDR3 regions from RNA transcripts. HTBI primers were employed in a first-round RT-PCR of the TCR CDR3. TCRdb passed the multiplex PCR reads through MiXCR, listing each CDR3 protein once. In the table there are approximately 510,000 distinct CDR3 sequences, approximately 49% of which are singletons. The source material was peripheral blood or thyroid tissue (not recorded which). The receptors come from an adult woman with Graves' disease, either hyperthyroidism or ophthalmopathy (not recorded which).

On this clonotype: At one end the junction does not follow the germline gene, possibly because of a read error. The J gene is TRBJ2-6, the V gene TRBV9; 7 nucleotides agree with TRBD1. Per the germline V gene, CDR1 is SGDLS and CDR2 is YYNGEE. This CDR3 contains 15 residues. CDR3 nucleotide sequence: TGTGCCAGCAGTGTAGGGGGCGCTGGGGCCAACGTCCTGACTTTC. It translates to CASSVGGAGANVLTF.

The chain links TRBV7-8 to TRBJ2-2; 8 positions agree with TRBD1. Germline CDR1 and CDR2: SGHVS and FQNEAQ. The CDR3 sequence is 15 residues long. Trimming at V came to 1 base and at J to 5 bases, leaving 3 bases not matched to a gene. The CDR3 sequence is CASSLGQGATGELFF. The CDR3 DNA reads as TGTGCCAGCAGCTTAGGGCAGGGGGCTACCGGGGAGCTGTTTTTT.

The genes are TRBV10-3 and TRBJ1-5; a possible D gene is TRBD1 (5 bases). V was pared by 5 bases and J by 0 bases, with 11 bases between. The CDR3 covers 15 residues. Germline CDR1 and CDR2: ENHRY and SYGVKD. The CDR3 spells CAISRGTDSNQPQHF. In nucleotides, the CDR3 is TGTGCCATCAGTAGAGGGACGGATAGCAATCAGCCCCAGCATTTT.

J is TRBJ2-7 and V is TRBV2; D is possibly TRBD2 (6 bases). Trimming shortened V by 5 bases and J by 0 bases, and 17 bases separated the two germline ends. The CDR3 consists of 16 residues. CDR1 and CDR2 from the germline V gene are SNHLY and FYNNEI. This CDR3 reads CASSFGGSTGSYEQYF. The CDR3 nucleotides read TGTGCCAGCAGTTTTGGGGGGTCTACTGGCTCCTACGAGCAGTACTTC.

In this sample, this clonotype turned up a few times. DNA of the CDR3: TGTGCCAGCAGTCCTCTGGCAGGGGGCCAAGAGACCCAGTACTTC. Amino acids: CASSPLAGGQETQYF. The chain links TRBV9 to TRBJ2-5; 7 nucleotides align to TRBD1. V lost 5 bases to trimming and J lost 1 base; unmatched junction nucleotides: 8. The CDR3 sequence is 15 residues long. Germline lookup yields CDR1 SGDLS and CDR2 YYNGEE.

The V gene is TRBV6-6, the J gene TRBJ1-1, with unresolved D. This CDR3 has 12 amino acids. Trimming removed 2 bases from V and 8 bases from J, with 9 bases in between. The V gene's germline CDR1 is MNHNY and CDR2 SVGAGI (reference sequence). The CDR3 reads CASSYGTLEAFF. Here the CDR3 DNA reads TGTGCCAGCAGTTACGGTACTCTCGAAGCTTTCTTT.

This clonotype was seen at least ten times. This chain connects TRBV12-3 or TRBV12-4 to TRBJ2-7, with no clear D. CDR3 length: 13 amino acids. The germline V and J ends were trimmed by 3 bases and 3 bases, with 9 bases remaining between them. The CDR3 DNA is TGTGCCAGCAGTTTCTCTCCTCACTACGAGCAGTACTTC. It is translated as CASSFSPHYEQYF.

This chain links TRBV11-2 with TRBJ1-4, with a weak D call TRBD1 (5 bases). The CDR3 runs to 14 residues. Germline V CDR1 and CDR2: SGHAT, FQNNGV. V lost 5 bases, J lost 8 bases, and 15 bases lay in between. The CDR3 region is CASSDGTRGEKLFF. CDR3 DNA: TGTGCCAGCAGCGACGGGACCAGAGGGGAAAAACTGTTTTTT. The complete variable domain, with remaining parts taken from reference TRBV11-2 and TRBJ1-4, reads EAGVAQSPRYKIIEKRQSVAFWCNPISGHATLYWYQQILGQGPKLLIQFQNNGVVDDSQLPKDRFSAERLKGVDSTLKIQPAKLEDSAVYLCASSDGTRGEKLFFGSGTQLSVL.

This clonotype was detected many times. The rearrangement joins TRBV20-1 to TRBJ1-3; no clear D. V was pared by 0 bases and J by 3 bases, with 12 bases between. The CDR3 has 15 residues. Per the germline V gene, CDR1 is DFQATT and CDR2 is SNEGSKA (reference sequence). CDR3 amino acids: CSARDRGKLGNTIYF. The CDR3 DNA sequence: TGCAGTGCTAGAGATCGAGGGAAGCTTGGAAACACCATATATTTT.

This clonotype was found a few times. The chain uses TRBV30 and TRBJ2-6; no reliable D call. V was pared by 4 bases and J by 0 bases, with 10 bases between. Germline values: CDR1 GTSNPN, CDR2 SVGIG (reference sequence). The CDR3 covers 15 residues. The CDR3 coding sequence is TGTGCCTGGAAGAGACGGATCTCTGGGGCCAACGTCCTGACTTTC. Translating gives CAWKRRISGANVLTF.

The chain joins TRBV4-2 to TRBJ1-5; 10 nucleotides agree with TRBD2. The J call may be faulty, since TRBJ2-3 better matches the DNA end. The CDR3 has 16 residues. Germline V CDR1 and CDR2: LGHNA, YNFKEQ. CDR3 nucleotide sequence: TGTGCCAGCAGCGAGCGGGGGGGAGAAGACACAGATACGCAGTATTTT. Its protein is CASSERGGEDTDTQYF.

This clonotype was counted ten times or more. The genes are TRBV7-3 and TRBJ2-7, with no clear D. V dropped 1 base and J dropped 7 bases, with 17 bases sitting between them. Germline loops: CDR1 SGHTA, CDR2 FQGTGA. This CDR3 contains 15 residues. The CDR3 is CASSLKGVPDSEQYF. The CDR3, as DNA: TGTGCCAGCAGCTTAAAGGGTGTTCCTGACTCGGAGCAGTACTTC. The whole variable domain, remainder taken from reference TRBV7-3 and TRBJ2-7, is GAGVSQTPSNKVTEKGKYVELRCDPISGHTALYWYRQSLGQGPEFLIYFQGTGAADDSGLPNDRFFAVRPEGSVSTLKIQRTERGDSAVYLCASSLKGVPDSEQYFGPGTRLTVT.

The rearrangement joins TRBV29-1 to TRBJ1-1; D gene ambiguous. V lost 7 bases, J lost 5 bases, and 11 bases lay in between. The CDR3 length is 11 residues. Germline V CDR1 and CDR2: SQVTM, ANQGSEA. The CDR3: CSGGGWTEAFF. DNA for the CDR3: TGCAGCGGGGGAGGGTGGACTGAAGCTTTCTTT.

V gene TRBV10-3 combines with J gene TRBJ1-5; no reliable D call. The CDR3 sequence is 16 residues long. Deletions cut 3 bases from V and 5 bases from J, with 17 bases between. Germline CDR1 is ENHRY and CDR2 is SYGVKD. The CDR3 here is CAISEGGRTAHQPQHF. The CDR3 coding sequence is TGTGCCATCAGTGAAGGTGGCAGGACCGCACATCAGCCCCAGCATTTT.

This clonotype was recorded at least ten times. The chain joins TRBV10-3 to TRBJ1-5, with unresolved D. Germline V gives CDR1 ENHRY, CDR2 SYGVKD. The CDR3 runs 14 residues. V was trimmed by 4 bases and J by 0 bases, leaving 7 bases between them. The CDR3 DNA is TGTGCCATCAGTGCTGTTTATAGCAATCAGCCCCAGCATTTT. Amino acids: CAISAVYSNQPQHF.

The chain couples TRBV7-8 to TRBJ1-2; maybe TRBD1 (6 bases). CDR1 SGHVS and CDR2 FQNEAQ come from the germline V gene. The CDR3 totals 16 residues. Trimming removed 5 bases from V and 8 bases from J, with 24 bases in between. DNA for the CDR3: TGTGCCAGCAGCAACTCCAGGGACCTCGGGGGCTACGGCTACACCTTC. This codes for CASSNSRDLGGYGYTF.

This clonotype came up many times. The chain combines TRBV2 with TRBJ2-7; TRBD1 matches 8 bases. The CDR3 is 15 residues long. J gave up 0 bases and V 7 bases, and 8 bases lay outside the gene matches. Germline lookup yields CDR1 SNHLY and CDR2 FYNNEI. This CDR3 reads CASNLDRGFSYEQYF. DNA for the CDR3: TGTGCCAGCAACCTTGACAGGGGATTCTCCTACGAGCAGTACTTC.

Ten or more counts support this clonotype. This sequence joins TRBV5-1 and TRBJ2-7; 10 nucleotides agree with TRBD1. The CDR3 is 14 residues long. Trimming removed 4 bases from V and 5 bases from J; junction bases left unmatched: 6. From germline, CDR1 is SGHRS and CDR2 YFSETQ. CDR3 residues: CASSGQGVFDEQYF. Written as DNA, the CDR3 is TGCGCCAGCAGCGGACAGGGGGTCTTCGACGAGCAGTACTTC.

This chain connects TRBV10-3 to TRBJ1-5; TRBD1 matches 8 bases. CDR3 length equals 15 residues. CDR1 and CDR2 (germline): ENHRY, SYGVKD. V lost 6 bases and J lost 1; bases outside the gene matches: 5. The chain's CDR3 is CAIRGGQGSNQPQHF. The DNA of the CDR3 is TGTGCCATCAGGGGAGGACAGGGAAGCAATCAGCCCCAGCATTTT.

The chain carries TRBV5-2 and TRBJ1-1; the table assigns TRBD1, which was not confirmed against the DNA. TRBV5-2 is assigned pseudogene status. The CDR3 runs 13 residues. CDR3 amino acids: CASTGGQGAEAFF. The CDR3 DNA reads TGTGCCAGCACCGGAGGTCAAGGGGCTGAAGCTTTCTTT.

V gene TRBV5-6 combines with J gene TRBJ2-5; TRBD2 matches 7 bases. V lost 0 bases to trimming and J lost 2 bases; unmatched junction nucleotides: 13. The germline V gene has CDR1 SGHDT and CDR2 YYEEEE. The CDR3 spans 18 residues. CDR3 DNA: TGTGCCAGCAGCTTGGCACCGGACGGTGAAGCGGGACAAGAGACCCAGTACTTC. It is translated as CASSLAPDGEAGQETQYF.

This chain joins TRBV14 and TRBJ1-2; 9 bases align to TRBD1. Germline V gene data show CDR1 as SGHDN and CDR2 as FVKESK. The trim removed 5 bases at V and 4 bases at J, leaving 8 bases unmatched. This CDR3 region has 15 residues. The CDR3 region has the DNA TGTGCCAGCAGCTTACTAGGGACAGGGAGCTATGGCTACACCTTC. Protein sequence: CASSLLGTGSYGYTF. Full variable domain (missing parts from reference TRBV14 and TRBJ1-2): EAGVTQFPSHSVIEKGQTVTLRCDPISGHDNLYWYRRVMGKEIKFLLHFVKESKQDESGMPNNRFLAERTGGTYSTLKVQPAELEDSGVYFCASSLLGTGSYGYTFGSGTRLTVV.

V is TRBV10-1 and J is TRBJ1-4; D is perhaps TRBD1 (6 bases). CDR1 is WNHNN, CDR2 SYGVQD, per germline (reference sequence). Trimming removed 2 bases at V and 5 bases at J, with 9 bases between. CDR3 size: 14 residues. In DNA form, the CDR3 reads TGCGCCAGCAGTGAGGGGGACACGAATGAAAAACTGTTTTTT. Its translation is CASSEGDTNEKLFF.

This clonotype was found many times. The CDR3 coding sequence is TGTGCCAGCAGCACCTGGACAGGGCGTAATTCACCCCTCCACTTT. It is translated as CASSTWTGRNSPLHF. The V and J genes are TRBV7-9 and TRBJ1-6; 8 nucleotides agree with TRBD1. The CDR3 covers 15 residues. Trimming took 5 bases from V and 6 from J; bases not matched to a gene: 6. Germline lookup yields CDR1 SEHNR and CDR2 FQNEAQ (reference sequence).

The chain is built from TRBV20-1 and TRBJ1-5, with TRBD1 as a possible D gene (5 bases). Trimming pared 3 bases from V and 10 bases from J, leaving 16 bases between. Germline CDR1 and CDR2: DFQATT and SNEGSKA (reference sequence). This CDR3 comprises 13 residues. The CDR3 protein is CSARSGGEGPQHF. The CDR3 nucleotides are TGCAGTGCTAGGTCGGGGGGTGAGGGTCCCCAGCATTTT.